The 32 T cell receptor beta chains reported below all come from one sample, sequenced in a study of cytotoxic CD8 clonotypes in ibrutinib-treated CLL. Here immunoSEQ multiplex PCR was the method, and the copy in TCRdb shows in-frame clones only, minus some. The top ten clones hold roughly 6.8% of a sample with fewer than 400,000 clones, 67% of them seen once. The sample was PBMCs, taken after 36 months of ibrutinib treatment. Receptors were obtained from a human donor with chronic lymphocytic leukemia.

The rearrangement joins TRBV4-1 to TRBJ2-5; a weak D match, TRBD1 (6 bases). This CDR3 is 16 amino acids long. The germline V gene encodes CDR1 MGHRA and CDR2 YSYEKL. Trimming stripped 4 bases from V and 1 base from J, with 16 bases between. The CDR3 DNA reads TGCGCCAGCAGCCCATTTAAGACAGGCCCCCAAGAGACCCAGTACTTC. Translated, it gives CASSPFKTGPQETQYF.

The J gene is TRBJ1-4, the V gene TRBV27; TRBD1 agrees at 11 bases. In germline, CDR1 is MNHEY, CDR2 SMNVEV (reference sequence). The CDR3 runs to 13 residues. Unmatched junction bases numbered 7, after V lost 10 bases and J lost 9 bases. The chain's CDR3 is CATQDRGLKKLFF. CDR3 DNA sequence: TGTGCCACCCAGGACAGGGGGCTTAAAAAACTGTTTTTT.

The V and J genes are TRBV28 and TRBJ2-5; 8 nucleotides align to TRBD2. The CDR3 runs to 16 residues. J was trimmed by 1 base and V by 4 bases; bases with no gene match: 8. The germline V gene has CDR1 MDHEN and CDR2 SYDVKM. In DNA, the CDR3 is TGTGCCAGCAGTTACCTCGGGGGGGAGGGCCAAGAGACCCAGTACTTC. Protein sequence: CASSYLGGEGQETQYF.

This clone has only a few counts. CDR3 sequence: CASSLRAGTPYEQYF. The CDR3 coding sequence is TGCGCCAGCAGCTTAAGGGCGGGGACCCCCTACGAGCAGTACTTC. The chain joins TRBV5-1 to TRBJ2-7; D possibly corresponds to TRBD2 (6 bases). Trimming took 2 bases from V and 2 from J, leaving 14 bases between them. The CDR3 is 15 residues long. Germline V gene sequence: CDR1 SGHRS, CDR2 YFSETQ. Supplemented by reference TRBV5-1 and TRBJ2-7, the full variable domain reads KAGVTQTPRYLIKTRGQQVTLSCSPISGHRSVSWYQQTPGQGLQFLFEYFSETQRNKGNFPGRFSGRQFSNSRSEMNVSTLELGDSALYLCASSLRAGTPYEQYFGPGTRLTVT.

The genes are TRBV7-8 and TRBJ2-7, with unresolved D. This CDR3 is built from 13 residues. Germline CDR1 is SGHVS and CDR2 is FQNEAQ. Trimming took 2 bases from V and 3 from J, leaving 8 bases between them. CDR3 protein: CASSLNYDYEQYF. CDR3 DNA sequence: TGTGCCAGCAGCTTAAACTACGACTACGAGCAGTACTTC. The variable domain in full, completed from reference TRBV7-8 and TRBJ2-7, reads GAGVSQSPRYKVAKRGQDVALRCDPISGHVSLFWYQQALGQGPEFLTYFQNEAQLDKSGLPSDRFFAERPEGSVSTLKIQRTQQEDSAVYLCASSLNYDYEQYFGPGTRLTVT.

This chain connects TRBV2 to TRBJ2-1; D unclear. Germline CDR1 reads SNHLY; CDR2 reads FYNNEI. Trimming removed 7 bases at V and 0 bases at J, with 10 bases between. The CDR3 length is 14 residues. CDR3 in DNA: TGTGCCAGCATCCCCCTAAGCTCCTACAATGAGCAGTTCTTC. Its protein product is CASIPLSSYNEQFF.

The chain combines TRBV29-1 with TRBJ2-1; a weak D match, TRBD2 (5 bases). The germline V and J ends were trimmed by 5 bases and 3 bases, with 11 bases remaining between them. Per the germline V gene, CDR1 is SQVTM and CDR2 is ANQGSEA. This CDR3 spans 13 amino acids. The CDR3 nucleotides are TGCAGCGTTAGCGGAGAATACTACAATGAGCAGTTCTTC. It specifies CSVSGEYYNEQFF.

This clone turned up a few times. Other DNA sequences within the sample encode an identical CDR3. The V gene is TRBV6-5, the J gene TRBJ2-7, with D perhaps TRBD1 (5 bases). CDR3 length equals 11 residues. V was trimmed by 5 bases and J by 4 bases, leaving 6 bases between them. Germline assignment: CDR1 MNHEY and CDR2 SVGAGI. CDR3 amino acids: CASSTGYEQYF. In DNA, the CDR3 is TGTGCCAGCAGTACAGGATACGAGCAGTACTTC.

The rearrangement uses TRBV18 and TRBJ2-1; no reliable D call. CDR1 and CDR2 (germline): KGHSH, LQKENI. The germline V and J ends were trimmed by 0 bases and 7 bases, with 10 bases remaining between them. This CDR3 region has 14 residues. CDR3 region: CASSPPTSWNEQFF. CDR3 DNA: TGTGCCAGCTCACCACCGACTTCTTGGAATGAGCAGTTCTTC. Combining the CDR3 with reference TRBV18 and TRBJ2-1 gives the whole variable domain NAGVMQNPRHLVRRRGQEARLRCSPMKGHSHVYWYRQLPEEGLKFMVYLQKENIIDESGMPKERFSAEFPKEGPSILRIQQVVRGDSAAYFCASSPPTSWNEQFFGPGTRLTVL.

The genes are TRBV2 and TRBJ1-5; the match to TRBD1 covers 11 bases. V gave up 7 bases and J gave up 5 bases; unmatched junction bases: 7. This CDR3 contains 15 residues. Per germline, CDR1 SNHLY and CDR2 FYNNEI. The CDR3 bases are TGTGCCAGCACAAAGGACAGGGGGCAATATCAGCCCCAGCATTTT. This sequence encodes CASTKDRGQYQPQHF.

This chain links TRBV7-2 with TRBJ1-2; weak D call: TRBD1 (5 bases). V gave up 4 bases and J gave up 4 bases, with 19 bases separating them. Germline V gives CDR1 SGHTA, CDR2 FQGNSA. The CDR3 is 16 residues long. The CDR3 loop reads CASSSHPQGQGYGYTF. CDR3 bases: TGTGCCAGCAGCTCCCACCCCCAGGGTCAGGGCTATGGCTACACCTTC.

The CDR3 DNA reads TGTGCCACCAGAGACCGGGACAGGGGTATCACCGGGGAGCTGTTTTTT. It codes for CATRDRDRGITGELFF. The V gene is TRBV15, the J gene TRBJ2-2, with 10 bases identical to TRBD1. Losses at the gene ends were 6 bases for V and 4 bases for J; bases not matched to a gene: 8. Germline V lookup: CDR1 LNHNV, CDR2 YYDKDF (reference sequence). The length of the CDR3 is 16 residues.

V is TRBV9 and J is TRBJ2-1; D gene ambiguous. The germline V gene encodes CDR1 SGDLS and CDR2 YYNGEE. Trimming shortened V by 3 bases and J by 8 bases, and 9 bases separated the two germline ends. This CDR3 comprises 12 residues. The CDR3 loop reads CASSGRVHEQFF. DNA for the CDR3: TGTGCCAGCAGCGGACGGGTACATGAGCAGTTCTTC.

The rearrangement links TRBV5-6 to TRBJ2-7; no clear D gene. CDR1 and CDR2 from the germline V gene are SGHDT and YYEEEE. The CDR3 sequence is 14 residues long. V shed 1 base and J shed 0 bases, with 8 bases lying between them. The CDR3 DNA follows: TGTGCCAGCAGCTTGCGGCAGCTCTCCTACGAGCAGTACTTC. Its protein product is CASSLRQLSYEQYF.

The chain combines TRBV29-1 with TRBJ2-5; TRBD2 agrees at 7 bases. This CDR3 comprises 15 residues. V shed 6 bases and J 1 base; nucleotides not matched to a gene: 11. CDR1 and CDR2 (germline): SQVTM, ANQGSEA. CDR3 nucleotide sequence: TGCAGCGTCCAAAGTGCGTCTAGCGGCCAAGAGACCCAGTACTTC. This encodes CSVQSASSGQETQYF.

The chain has TRBV11-2 and TRBJ2-1; a possible D gene is TRBD1 (5 bases). V shed 2 bases and J shed 13 bases, with 9 bases lying between them. Germline values: CDR1 SGHAT, CDR2 FQNNGV. The CDR3 is 11 residues long. The CDR3 DNA is TGTGCCAGCAGCTTAAAGGGGAACCAGTTCTTC. Translated: CASSLKGNQFF.

The V gene is TRBV7-2, the J gene TRBJ2-3; 7 nucleotides align to TRBD2. After removal of 1 base from V and 5 bases from J, the junction contained 9 bases not matched to a gene. The CDR3 runs to 16 residues. Looked up from germline, CDR1 is SGHTA and CDR2 is FQGNSA. CDR3 loop: CASSLDPFRGGDTQYF. The CDR3 region has the DNA TGTGCCAGCAGCTTAGACCCCTTTCGCGGGGGAGATACGCAGTATTTT.

The genes are TRBV7-2 and TRBJ2-7; the match to TRBD2 covers 8 bases. This CDR3 has 15 residues. V gave up 6 bases and J gave up 5 bases; unmatched junction bases: 12. Per germline, CDR1 SGHTA and CDR2 FQGNSA. Here the CDR3 DNA reads TGTGCCAGCAGTTACATAGCGGGACCGGGGAACGAGCAGTACTTC. This sequence encodes CASSYIAGPGNEQYF.

This clone has more than one count but fewer than ten. The rearrangement links TRBV2 to TRBJ1-2, with a weak D call TRBD1 (6 bases). The CDR3 consists of 12 residues. Germline V gene lookup returns CDR1 SNHLY and CDR2 FYNNEI. Trimming cost V 4 bases and J 7 bases, with 10 bases left between them. The CDR3 sequence is CASSASGVGYTF. CDR3 nucleotide sequence: TGTGCCAGCAGTGCCTCAGGGGTTGGCTACACCTTC.

This chain joins TRBV29-1 and TRBJ1-1; possible D gene TRBD1, 6 bases. CDR1 SQVTM and CDR2 ANQGSEA come from the germline V gene. With 5 bases removed from V and 6 bases from J, the gap between germline ends came to 13 bases. The length of the CDR3 is 12 residues. CDR3 bases: TGCAGCGTTATTGACAGGTTCTCTGAAGCTTTCTTT. It yields the protein CSVIDRFSEAFF.

The chain couples TRBV27 to TRBJ2-7; 8 positions match TRBD1. Per germline, CDR1 MNHEY and CDR2 SMNVEV (reference sequence). The CDR3 contains 12 residues. The V gene end was trimmed by 4 bases and the J gene end by 12 bases; junction bases not matched to a gene: 8. In nucleotides, the CDR3 is TGTGCCAGCAGTTCCCCCGCCGGGACAGGGTACTTC. Protein: CASSSPAGTGYF.

This chain joins TRBV27 and TRBJ1-6, with a possible D match to TRBD1 (6 bases). Germline CDR1 MNHEY, CDR2 SMNVEV (reference sequence). V lost 2 bases to trimming and J lost 0 bases, with 11 bases between them. The CDR3 extends over 17 amino acids. The DNA of the CDR3 is TGTGCCAGCAGTTTAGTGCAGGGGAGCTCCTATAATTCACCCCTCCACTTT. Translation gives CASSLVQGSSYNSPLHF.

This chain links TRBV4-1 with TRBJ2-7; D may match TRBD1 or TRBD2 (6 bases each). V was shortened by 4 bases and J by 4 bases, with 17 bases between the two germline ends. The CDR3 runs 15 residues. Germline V gene lookup returns CDR1 MGHRA and CDR2 YSYEKL. DNA for the CDR3: TGCGCCAGCAGCCGGTTCATTAGGGGGGCTTACGAGCAGTACTTC. Its protein product is CASSRFIRGAYEQYF.

The chain joins TRBV7-2 to TRBJ1-4, with 8 bases that match TRBD1. The V gene end was trimmed by 4 bases and the J gene end by 8 bases; junction bases not matched to a gene: 6. The CDR3 is 14 amino acids. The V gene's germline CDR1 is SGHTA and CDR2 FQGNSA. In DNA, the CDR3 is TGTGCCAGCAGCTCAACAGGGGGTGTAGAAAAACTGTTTTTT. This translates into CASSSTGGVEKLFF.

The chain combines TRBV2 with TRBJ2-7, with TRBD1 as a possible D gene (6 bases). Trimming shortened V by 6 bases and J by 1 base, and 10 bases separated the two germline ends. Germline loops: CDR1 SNHLY, CDR2 FYNNEI. This CDR3 has 13 residues. The CDR3 reads CASRWQGSYEQYF. CDR3 sequence (DNA): TGTGCCAGCAGGTGGCAGGGGTCCTACGAGCAGTACTTC.

V gene TRBV28 combines with J gene TRBJ2-7, with D tentatively TRBD1 or TRBD2 (5 bases each). V was cut by 4 bases and J by 9 bases, with 25 bases left in between. Germline V gives CDR1 MDHEN, CDR2 SYDVKM. This CDR3 is built from 16 residues. The CDR3 here is CASSSPWGAGGLGQYF. CDR3 nucleotides: TGTGCCAGCAGTTCTCCTTGGGGCGCAGGCGGGTTGGGGCAGTACTTC. The full variable domain, its missing parts supplied by reference TRBV28 and TRBJ2-7, is DVKVTQSSRYLVKRTGEKVFLECVQDMDHENMFWYRQDPGLGLRLIYFSYDVKMKEKGDIPEGYSVSREKKERFSLILESASTNQTSMYLCASSSPWGAGGLGQYFGPGTRLTVT.

The chain combines TRBV19 with TRBJ1-1; 7 positions agree with TRBD1. CDR3 length equals 15 residues. Germline V gives CDR1 LNHDA, CDR2 SQIVND (reference sequence). The J segment lost 2 bases and the V segment lost 5 bases, leaving 8 bases of the junction unmatched. CDR3 sequence: CASSPWDSDNTEAFF. CDR3 DNA: TGTGCCAGTAGTCCCTGGGACAGCGATAACACTGAAGCTTTCTTT.

The rearrangement uses TRBV29-1 and TRBJ2-4, with 9 bases that match TRBD1. J gave up 7 bases and V 4 bases, and 2 bases lay outside the gene matches. The CDR3 spans 12 residues. Per the germline V gene, CDR1 is SQVTM and CDR2 is ANQGSEA. Written as DNA, the CDR3 is TGCAGCGTTGGGACAGGGGTGAACATTCAGTACTTC. This sequence encodes CSVGTGVNIQYF.

CDR3 in DNA: TGTGCCAGCAGCTCCTTGGACCGGAACGAGCAGTACTTC. This gives the protein CASSSLDRNEQYF. The chain recombines TRBV7-3 with TRBJ2-7; D remains ambiguous. V was pared by 4 bases and J by 5 bases, with 12 bases between. CDR3 length equals 13 residues. Germline V lookup: CDR1 SGHTA, CDR2 FQGTGA.

V and J are TRBV19 and TRBJ2-4, with 9 positions matching TRBD2. After removal of 9 bases from V and 0 bases from J, the junction contained 15 bases not matched to a gene. The CDR3 is 18 amino acids. CDR1 is LNHDA, CDR2 SQIVND, per germline (reference sequence). CDR3 DNA: TGTGCCAGCAAGCGCGCGGGAGGGCCGATCGTAGCCAAAAACATTCAGTACTTC. Translation gives CASKRAGGPIVAKNIQYF.

This clone was found a few times. V and J are TRBV20-1 and TRBJ1-2; D uncertain. The germline V and J ends were trimmed by 5 bases and 6 bases, with 10 bases remaining between them. The V gene's germline CDR1 is DFQATT and CDR2 SNEGSKA (reference sequence). The CDR3 has 11 residues. This CDR3 reads CSAAPLHGYTF. The CDR3 DNA sequence: TGCAGTGCTGCCCCCCTCCATGGCTACACCTTC.

This clone appeared a few times. This chain uses TRBV6-1 with TRBJ2-5; 7 bases fit TRBD1. Germline CDR1 and CDR2: MNHNS and SASEGT. With 7 bases clipped from V and 1 base from J, the junction kept 6 bases outside the gene matches. CDR3 length: 14 residues. CDR3 nucleotides: TGTGCCAGCAATACGGGACAGCTCCAAGAGACCCAGTACTTC. This gives the protein CASNTGQLQETQYF.